This note documents a single TCR beta chain sequence. The CDR3 has 14 amino acids. V lost 0 bases to trimming and J lost 3 bases, with 9 bases between them. Germline CDR1 SGHRS, CDR2 YFSETQ. These data originate in a study of OX40 agonist ivuxolimab in advanced cancers. The wider study: Dose-escalation subjects each had hepatocellular carcinoma, melanoma, renal cell or head and neck cancer.

TCRdb's copy holds only in-frame clones and misses some; the assay was immunoSEQ multiplex PCR. The sample records approximately 86,000 clones, approximately 91% being singletons. This clonotype was sampled from an adult with an advanced solid tumor such as melanoma, head and neck, liver or kidney cancer. The chain couples TRBV5-1 to TRBJ2-5; tentative D call: TRBD1 (5 bases). The sample here was CD4+ or CD8+ T cells sorted from blood, taken in a trial of the OX40 agonist ivuxolimab. CDR3: CASSLVVGEETQYF. DNA for the CDR3: TGCGCCAGCAGCTTGGTTGTAGGGGAAGAGACCCAGTACTTC.